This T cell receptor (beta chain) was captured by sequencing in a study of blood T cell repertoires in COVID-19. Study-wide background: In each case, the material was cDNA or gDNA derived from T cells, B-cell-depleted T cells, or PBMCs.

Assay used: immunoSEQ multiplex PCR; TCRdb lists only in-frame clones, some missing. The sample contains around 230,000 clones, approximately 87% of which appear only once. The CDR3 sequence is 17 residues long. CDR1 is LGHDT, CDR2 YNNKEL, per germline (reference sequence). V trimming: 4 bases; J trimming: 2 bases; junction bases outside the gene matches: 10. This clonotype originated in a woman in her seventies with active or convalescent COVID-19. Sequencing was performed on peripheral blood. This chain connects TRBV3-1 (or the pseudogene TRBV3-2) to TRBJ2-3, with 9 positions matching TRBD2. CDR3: CASSLTRREGPTDTQYF. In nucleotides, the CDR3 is TGTGCCAGCAGCCTCACTCGGCGGGAGGGCCCCACAGATACGCAGTATTTT.